A single sample gave rise to the 5 T cell receptor beta chains below, sequenced in a study of Graves' ophthalmopathy and Graves' hyperthyroidism. Investigators amplified TCR beta CDR3 regions from RNA transcripts. Amplification began with first-round RT-PCR using HTBI primers, then second-round multiplex PCR was performed. TCRdb re-analysed the multiplex PCR reads in MiXCR, keeping a single row per CDR3 protein. The table lists about 39,000 distinct CDR3 sequences, 50% of them singletons, with under 30% in the top ten. Sequenced: peripheral blood. The receptors stem from an adult woman with stable Graves' hyperthyroidism.

By proportion, this clonotype is medium-sized. The chain joins TRBV2 to TRBJ1-1, with TRBD1 matching 8 bases. Germline CDR1 reads SNHLY; CDR2 reads FYNNEI. Trimming took 4 bases from V and 1 from J; bases not matched to a gene: 11. This CDR3 spans 17 amino acids. Here the CDR3 reads CASSGDKTGVRNTEAFF. The CDR3 DNA is TGTGCCAGCAGTGGAGATAAGACAGGGGTGAGGAACACTGAAGCTTTCTTT.

Worth noting for this clonotype: Mismatch with germline at one junction end may stem from a read error. The chain uses TRBV20-1 and TRBJ1-1, with a tentative D call TRBD1 (5 bases). This CDR3 comprises 14 residues. CDR1 DFQATT and CDR2 SNEGSKA come from the germline V gene (reference sequence). In DNA, the CDR3 is TGCGGTGGCGACCCCCTCGGGGGAGACACTGAAGCTTCCTTT. This translates into CGGDPLGGDTEASF.

The table lists this clonotype with many counts. The rearrangement joins TRBV7-2 to TRBJ1-1, with D uncertain. This CDR3 has 13 amino acids. The V and J ends lost 5 bases and 4 bases respectively, with 11 bases between them. The germline V gene has CDR1 SGHTA and CDR2 FQGNSA. The CDR3 protein is CASSQIGSTEAFF. The CDR3 coding sequence is TGTGCCAGCAGCCAAATAGGGAGCACTGAAGCTTTCTTT.

In this sample, this clonotype turned up many times. The V call is TRBV12-3 or TRBV12-4, the J call TRBJ2-7; D tentatively reads TRBD1 or TRBD2 (5 bases each). This CDR3 is 14 amino acids long. V lost 1 base and J 2 bases, leaving 9 bases between the germline ends. For the CDR3, the DNA is TGTGCCAGCAGTTTAGGGGACGGCGCCTACGAGCAGTACTTC. Protein product: CASSLGDGAYEQYF.

This clonotype was found a few times. This rearrangement joins TRBV12-5 to TRBJ2-3; TRBD2 matches at 11 bases. The germline V gene encodes CDR1 LGHNT and CDR2 FRNRAP. V was clipped by 1 base and J by 1 base; unmatched bases: 10. The length of the CDR3 is 19 residues. For the CDR3, the DNA is TGTGCTAGTGGTTTGGGGCTAGCGGGAGGCCCCTTTGGCACAGATACGCAGTATTTT. This encodes CASGLGLAGGPFGTDTQYF. Drawing the rest from reference TRBV12-5 and TRBJ2-3, the complete variable domain is DARVTQTPRHKVTEMGQEVTMRCQPILGHNTVFWYRQTMMQGLELLAYFRNRAPLDDSGMPKDRFSAEMPDATLATLKIQPSEPRDSAVYFCASGLGLAGGPFGTDTQYFGPGTRLTVL.